The sequence of this TCR beta chain was determined in a study of T cell repertoires in cytomegalovirus infection. Study-level information: Through public TCR beta signatures, both CMV infection and matching HLA type were indicated.

Germline V gene lookup returns CDR1 MDHEN and CDR2 SYDVKM. The CDR3 covers 14 residues. With 8 bases removed from V and 4 bases from J, the gap between germline ends came to 18 bases. Study-level findings and limits: HLA-C-restricted CMV-specific TCR beta clonotypes were dominant in the ex vivo response.

Each CDR3 protein is one row after TCRdb ran MiXCR on the reads. The sample includes over 250,000 distinct CDR3 sequences, about 25% of them seen just once. As to this clonotype: Its antigen is as yet unknown.

The sample consisted of PBMCs. The clonotype was recovered from a human donor in good health (CMV status not recorded). Some clones in this sample may be carry-over from other donors' samples. This chain links TRBV28 with TRBJ2-7; D is unresolved. CDR3 amino acids: CASYSDFFPYEQYF. Here the CDR3 DNA reads TGTGCCAGCTACTCTGACTTTTTTCCTTACGAGCAGTACTTC. The full variable domain, completed using reference TRBV28 and TRBJ2-7, is DVKVTQSSRYLVKRTGEKVFLECVQDMDHENMFWYRQDPGLGLRLIYFSYDVKMKEKGDIPEGYSVSREKKERFSLILESASTNQTSMYLCASYSDFFPYEQYFGPGTRLTVT.